This is a list of T cell receptor beta chains from one sample in a study of blood T cell repertoires in COVID-19. Sequencing used immunoSEQ multiplex PCR; TCRdb keeps in-frame clones, though not all of them. This sample yields hundreds of thousands of clones, of which around 90% are seen a single time; around 1.9% belongs to the top ten. The material sequenced was PBMCs or T cells enriched from blood (not recorded which). The receptors shown here come from a woman between 35 and 50 years old with acute COVID-19. Each CDR3 is given without its conserved first and last residue. The D gene is left open where the match is weak. A clone size is listed for some rows: how often the clone was seen (once, few, many), or a class if it is expanded.

CDR3	size	V	J	D
ASRSIEQF	-	TRBV6-6	TRBJ2-1	-
ASSLVGGRVGYT	-	TRBV27	TRBJ1-2	TRBD1
ATSREGAGSYGYT	-	TRBV15	TRBJ1-2	-
ASSVTPGGQDYEKLF	-	TRBV9	TRBJ1-4	TRBD1
ASSLANGLALKTQY	-	TRBV7-9	TRBJ2-5	-
AWSVNVQEN	-	TRBV30	TRBJ2-3	-
ASSFRTTNEKLF	-	TRBV5-4	TRBJ1-4	-
ASSLQGTGPTEAF	-	TRBV27	TRBJ1-1	TRBD1
ASSLSTEAF	-	TRBV6-6	TRBJ1-1	-
ASKGVVNSPLH	-	TRBV27	TRBJ1-6	-
ASSPGTANSPLH	-	TRBV7-9	TRBJ1-6	TRBD1
ASSLVAWQAQETQY	-	TRBV7-8	TRBJ2-5	-
ASSSTGGRQTQY	-	TRBV5-5	TRBJ2-5	TRBD1
ASSLMMRAGNTIY	-	TRBV11-2	TRBJ1-3	-
ATSTRGFNQPQH	-	TRBV15	TRBJ1-5	-
ASSYHLAGGHNEQF	-	TRBV6-5	TRBJ2-1	TRBD2
ASSSRQGKKSPLH	once	TRBV27	TRBJ1-6	TRBD1
ATRDSGGANEQF	-	TRBV24-1	TRBJ2-1	TRBD2
ASSLDLGGRGLYEQY	-	TRBV5-1	TRBJ2-7	TRBD1
ASSVTWTGGSNQPQH	-	TRBV2	TRBJ1-5	TRBD1
ASSPEPDSHYGYT	-	TRBV18	TRBJ1-2	-